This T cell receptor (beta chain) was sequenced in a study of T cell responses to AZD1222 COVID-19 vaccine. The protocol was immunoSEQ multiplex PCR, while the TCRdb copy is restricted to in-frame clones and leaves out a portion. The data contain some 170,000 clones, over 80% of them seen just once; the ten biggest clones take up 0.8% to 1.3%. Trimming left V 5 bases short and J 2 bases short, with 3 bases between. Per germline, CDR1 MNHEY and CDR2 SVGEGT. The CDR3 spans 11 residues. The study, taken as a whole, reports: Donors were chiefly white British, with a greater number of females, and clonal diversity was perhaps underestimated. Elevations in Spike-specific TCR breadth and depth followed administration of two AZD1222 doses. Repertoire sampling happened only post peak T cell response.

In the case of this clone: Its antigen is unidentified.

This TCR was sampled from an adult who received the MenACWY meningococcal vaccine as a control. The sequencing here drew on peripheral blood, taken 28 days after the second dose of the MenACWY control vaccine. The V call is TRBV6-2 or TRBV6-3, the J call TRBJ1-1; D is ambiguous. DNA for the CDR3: TGTGCCAGCAGTGGCAACACTGAAGCTTTCTTT. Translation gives CASSGNTEAFF.